These 18 T cell receptor beta chains were sequenced from one sample in a study of beta chain features in type 1 diabetes. No cognate antigen is known for these TCRs. Study-level points and caveats: Shorter TCRB CDR3s, moderately but significantly so, were found in Type 1 diabetes patients in all four CD4+ subsets.

Sequenced material consisted of expressed TCRB transcripts (all of the isolated RNA was reverse transcribed). Sequencing used immunoSEQ multiplex PCR; TCRdb keeps in-frame clones, though not all of them. The table lists about 300,000 clones, about 13% of them singletons. Material for sequencing was naive CD4+ T cells from blood. All receptors come from a woman aged 18-29 years with type 1 diabetes.

V usage is TRBV6-1 and J usage is TRBJ2-1; 10 bases are a match to TRBD2. Germline values: CDR1 MNHNS, CDR2 SASEGT. The V segment lost 4 bases and the J segment 8 bases; nucleotides outside the gene matches: 11. The CDR3 covers 16 residues. CDR3 amino acids: CASSGDQREGWDEQFF. The CDR3 DNA is TGTGCCAGCAGTGGTGACCAGCGGGAGGGCTGGGATGAGCAGTTCTTC.

The sample holds a few counts of this clone. This sequence joins TRBV7-9 and TRBJ1-2, with D unresolved. Germline CDR1 SEHNR, CDR2 FQNEAQ (reference sequence). Trimming pared 0 bases from V and 2 bases from J, leaving 7 bases between. This CDR3 contains 14 residues. CDR3 amino acids: CASSLAPGNYGYTF. The CDR3 region has the DNA TGTGCCAGCAGCTTAGCGCCCGGGAACTATGGCTACACCTTC.

There are a few counts of this clone. The rearrangement joins TRBV5-1 to TRBJ2-1, with 7 nucleotides matching TRBD2. Germline V gene data show CDR1 as SGHRS and CDR2 as YFSETQ. CDR3 size: 15 residues. Unmatched junction bases numbered 2, after V lost 1 base and J lost 1 base. The CDR3 spells CASSLTSESYNEQFF. CDR3 nucleotides: TGCGCCAGCAGCTTGACTAGCGAATCCTACAATGAGCAGTTCTTC.

This sequence joins TRBV5-1 and TRBJ1-1; possible D gene TRBD1, 5 bases. The length of the CDR3 is 13 residues. Germline V CDR1 and CDR2: SGHRS, YFSETQ. V was clipped by 4 bases and J by 4 bases, with 11 bases between them. CDR3 sequence (DNA): TGCGCCAGCAGCGCAGGGTCGGGCACTGAAGCTTTCTTT. Its translation is CASSAGSGTEAFF.

This clone was counted a few times. The rearrangement uses TRBV4-2 and TRBJ1-1; unclear D gene. Trimming took 0 bases from V and 7 from J, leaving 12 bases between them. Germline V lookup: CDR1 LGHNA, CDR2 YNFKEQ. The CDR3 runs to 14 residues. The CDR3 sequence is CASSQETRESEAFF. The CDR3 DNA reads as TGTGCCAGCAGCCAAGAGACGAGGGAGAGTGAAGCTTTCTTT.

This clone was observed a handful of times. The chain carries TRBV4-3 and TRBJ2-1; 9 nucleotides line up with TRBD2. The CDR3 is 20 amino acids. V trimming: 1 base; J trimming: 1 base; junction bases outside the gene matches: 14. Germline loops: CDR1 LGHNA, CDR2 YSLEER. CDR3 in amino acids: CASSQGPRRGRVFSYNEQFF. In nucleotides, the CDR3 is TGCGCCAGCAGCCAAGGGCCGCGACGCGGGAGGGTCTTTTCCTACAATGAGCAGTTCTTC.

Note on this clone: The same CDR3 also results from other DNA sequences found in this sample. This rearrangement joins TRBV5-1 to TRBJ2-3; D is possibly TRBD1 (5 bases). Germline V gene sequence: CDR1 SGHRS, CDR2 YFSETQ. This CDR3 region has 13 residues. Deletions cut 0 bases from V and 3 bases from J, with 5 bases between. The CDR3 bases are TGCGCCAGCAGCTTGGCAGGGACAGATACGCAGTATTTT. This encodes CASSLAGTDTQYF.

In this sample, this clone turned up once. This chain joins TRBV19 and TRBJ2-1; 12 bases are shared with TRBD2. The CDR3 totals 16 residues. Trimming took 10 bases from V and 3 from J; bases not matched to a gene: 10. Germline V gives CDR1 LNHDA, CDR2 SQIVND (reference sequence). CDR3 protein: CATTGTSGRDYNEQFF. Here the CDR3 DNA reads TGTGCCACCACAGGGACTAGCGGGCGGGACTACAATGAGCAGTTCTTC.

The chain has TRBV15 and TRBJ2-5; TRBD1 agrees at 7 bases. V lost 8 bases and J lost 1; bases outside the gene matches: 7. Germline V lookup: CDR1 LNHNV, CDR2 YYDKDF (reference sequence). The CDR3 loop spans 14 amino acids. CDR3 DNA sequence: TGTGCCACCTCCCCGGGACAGTCCCAAGAGACCCAGTACTTC. Protein: CATSPGQSQETQYF.

This clone turned up a few times. This sequence joins TRBV28 and TRBJ1-5; a possible D gene is TRBD1 (5 bases). The V end was cut by 3 bases, the J end by 5 bases, with 14 bases between. The CDR3 totals 15 residues. CDR1 and CDR2 from the germline V gene are MDHEN and SYDVKM. The CDR3 nucleotides read TGTGCCAGCAGTTTCATCGTTGGCAGGGATCAGCCCCAGCATTTT. Translating gives CASSFIVGRDQPQHF.

The sample holds a few counts of this clone. The chain uses TRBV9 and TRBJ2-5; 7 positions agree with TRBD2. This CDR3 region has 15 residues. The germline V gene has CDR1 SGDLS and CDR2 YYNGEE. Trimming took 0 bases from V and 2 from J; bases not matched to a gene: 4. CDR3 nucleotide sequence: TGTGCCAGCAGCGTAGACCTAGCGGTTCAAGAGACCCAGTACTTC. Protein product: CASSVDLAVQETQYF. Using reference TRBV9 and TRBJ2-5 for the parts outside the CDR3, the full variable domain is DSGVTQTPKHLITATGQRVTLRCSPRSGDLSVYWYQQSLDQGLQFLIQYYNGEERAKGNILERFSAQQFPDLHSELNLSSLELGDSALYFCASSVDLAVQETQYFGPGTRLLVL.

This clone has more than one count but fewer than ten. V and J are TRBV2 and TRBJ1-2; the match to TRBD1 covers 9 bases. The CDR3 has 15 residues. Trimming took 7 bases from V and 7 from J; bases not matched to a gene: 13. Germline V gene lookup returns CDR1 SNHLY and CDR2 FYNNEI. For the CDR3, the DNA is TGTGCCAGCATTCGGACAGGCGACAGGGGGTCTGGCTACACCTTC. As protein: CASIRTGDRGSGYTF.

This CDR3 is CASSPRRGEQFF. The CDR3 DNA sequence: TGTGCCAGCTCACCACGTCGGGGGGAGCAGTTCTTC. The V and J genes are TRBV18 and TRBJ2-1, with D possibly being TRBD2 (6 bases). CDR1 and CDR2 from the germline V gene are KGHSH and LQKENI. The CDR3 loop spans 12 amino acids. V lost 1 base, J lost 10 bases, and 8 bases lay in between.

The rearrangement uses TRBV5-1 and TRBJ1-1, with D hard to call. CDR3 length equals 15 residues. CDR1 is SGHRS and CDR2 is YFSETQ in the germline V gene. V gave up 2 bases and J gave up 1 base, with 12 bases separating them. CDR3 sequence: CASSFGDQRNTEAFF. As DNA, the CDR3 is TGCGCCAGCAGCTTTGGAGACCAGAGGAACACTGAAGCTTTCTTT.

V usage is TRBV4-3 and J usage is TRBJ1-5; 7 bases map to TRBD1. Per the germline V gene, CDR1 is LGHNA and CDR2 is YSLEER. The junction had 9 bases not matched to a gene; V was cut back by 3 bases and J by 4 bases. CDR3 size: 16 residues. In DNA, the CDR3 is TGCGCCAGCAGCCAGGATACAGGGGTTAGAAATCAGCCCCAGCATTTT. It specifies CASSQDTGVRNQPQHF.

The J gene is TRBJ1-2, the V gene TRBV12-5; D is perhaps TRBD1 (5 bases). CDR1 and CDR2 from the germline V gene are LGHNT and FRNRAP. CDR3 length: 14 amino acids. V lost 7 bases, J lost 4 bases, and 16 bases lay in between. Written as DNA, the CDR3 is TGTGCTAGTGCCTGGGGGGGAGGGAGCTATGGCTACACCTTC. As protein: CASAWGGGSYGYTF.

V and J are TRBV7-9 and TRBJ2-5; D is ambiguous. The CDR3 is 11 amino acids. Per the germline V gene, CDR1 is SEHNR and CDR2 is FQNEAQ (reference sequence). V gave up 8 bases and J gave up 5 bases, with 9 bases separating them. This chain's CDR3 is CASHSWETQYF. Written as DNA, the CDR3 is TGTGCCAGCCATAGCTGGGAGACCCAGTACTTC.

The gene calls are TRBV11-2 and TRBJ2-1; D gene ambiguous. The V gene's germline CDR1 is SGHAT and CDR2 FQNNGV. Trimming removed 3 bases at V and 0 bases at J, with 9 bases between. The CDR3 spans 15 residues. CDR3 in amino acids: CASSFRLSSYNEQFF. CDR3 DNA: TGTGCCAGCAGCTTTAGACTTAGCTCCTACAATGAGCAGTTCTTC.